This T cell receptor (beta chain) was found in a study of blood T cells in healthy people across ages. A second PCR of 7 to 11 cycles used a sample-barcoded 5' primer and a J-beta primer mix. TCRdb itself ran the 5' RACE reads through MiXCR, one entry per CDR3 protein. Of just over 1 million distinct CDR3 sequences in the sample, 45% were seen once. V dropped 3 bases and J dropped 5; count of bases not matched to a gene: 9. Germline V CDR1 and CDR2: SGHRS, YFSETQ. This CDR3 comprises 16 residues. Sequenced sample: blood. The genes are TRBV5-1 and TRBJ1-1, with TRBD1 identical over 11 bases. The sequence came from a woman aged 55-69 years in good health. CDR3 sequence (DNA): TGCGCCAGCAGCTACGGACAGGGGGCAGGTAGGACTGAAGCTTTCTTT. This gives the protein CASSYGQGAGRTEAFF.